The clone carrying this T cell receptor beta chain was detected only a few times. Each CDR3 protein is one row after TCRdb ran MiXCR on the RT-PCR reads. This sample has hundreds of thousands of distinct CDR3 sequences, with 12% to 15% found just once. The source material was memory CD4+ T cells from blood. The sequence was obtained from a female donor in good health, serving as a healthy control.

The CDR3 DNA reads TGTGCCAGCTCCCAGCGGGAGGGCCTACGGAATGAGCAGTTCTTC. As protein: CASSQREGLRNEQFF. This chain joins TRBV18 and TRBJ2-1; 10 bases line up with TRBD2. CDR1 and CDR2 (germline): KGHSH, LQKENI. Trimming cost V 6 bases and J 7 bases; bases outside gene matches: 9. There are 15 residues in the CDR3.